This passage covers 9 T cell receptor beta chains from one sample sequenced in a study of T cells in Graves' hyperthyroidism and ophthalmopathy. TCR beta CDR3 regions were amplified from RNA transcripts. First-round RT-PCR with HTBI primers amplified the TCR CDR3 region. TCRdb re-derived calls from the multiplex PCR reads in MiXCR, one entry per CDR3 protein. Altogether under 350,000 distinct CDR3 sequences are present, 20% to 25% being singletons, with the ten largest covering roughly 52%. Material: blood. These receptors came from a woman aged 45-65 years with Graves' hyperthyroidism.

The chain uses TRBV6-1 and TRBJ1-2, with D maybe TRBD1 (6 bases). This CDR3 has 15 amino acids. Looked up from germline, CDR1 is MNHNS and CDR2 is SASEGT. Trimming stripped 3 bases from V and 2 bases from J, with 13 bases between. The CDR3 coding sequence is TGTGCCAGCAGTGATGGTCTGGGGGCCAACTATGGCTACACCTTC. It translates to CASSDGLGANYGYTF.

There are many counts of this clonotype. The chain has TRBV12-3 or TRBV12-4 and TRBJ2-7; the match to TRBD1 covers 8 bases. The CDR3 is 18 residues long. V shed 2 bases, J shed 4 bases, and the junction held 16 bases outside the gene matches. CDR3 DNA sequence: TGTGCCAGCAGTTTATTCTGGGCAGGGGGCGAGGAACCGTACGAGCAGTACTTC. Its translation is CASSLFWAGGEEPYEQYF.

The rearrangement joins TRBV7-9 to TRBJ2-6; D is possibly TRBD1 (6 bases). V lost 5 bases and J 0 bases, leaving 8 bases between the germline ends. Germline CDR1 and CDR2: SEHNR and FQNEAQ (reference sequence). The CDR3 is 15 amino acids. CDR3 coding DNA: TGTGCCAGCAGCAACAGGGTCTCTGGGGCCAACGTCCTGACTTTC. This codes for CASSNRVSGANVLTF.

This clonotype was recorded many times. V and J are TRBV6-1 and TRBJ1-1; unclear D gene. The CDR3 spans 11 residues. Trimming removed 5 bases at V and 7 bases at J, with 8 bases between. Germline V gene data show CDR1 as MNHNS and CDR2 as SASEGT. CDR3 coding DNA: TGTGCCAGCAGTCAGAACTTTGAAGCTTTCTTT. Amino acid sequence: CASSQNFEAFF.

The chain joins TRBV10-3 to TRBJ1-2; no definite D call. CDR3 size: 11 residues. In germline, CDR1 is ENHRY, CDR2 SYGVKD. With 7 bases removed from V and 0 bases from J, the gap between germline ends came to 3 bases. CDR3: CAIMSNYGYTF. CDR3 bases: TGTGCCATCATGTCTAACTATGGCTACACCTTC.

The chain is built from TRBV2 and TRBJ1-5; D is possibly TRBD1 (5 bases). The CDR3 is made up of 14 amino acids. V lost 5 bases to trimming and J lost 5 bases, with 13 bases between them. Germline CDR1 is SNHLY and CDR2 is FYNNEI. The CDR3 coding sequence is TGTGCCAGCAGTCGAGGAAGGGGACATCAGCCCCAGCATTTT. Protein: CASSRGRGHQPQHF.

This clonotype was counted between two and nine times. The chain recombines TRBV19 with TRBJ2-7; no firm D call. The CDR3 length is 15 residues. Germline lookup yields CDR1 LNHDA and CDR2 SQIVND (reference sequence). Trimming shortened V by 3 bases and J by 0 bases, and 12 bases separated the two germline ends. DNA for the CDR3: TGTGCCAGTAGTATGGGCAGTTCCTACTCCTACGAGCAGTACTTC. Encoded protein: CASSMGSSYSYEQYF.

This clonotype has a count of ten or more. The DNA of the CDR3 is TGTGCCAGCAGTTTATCCCCCGACAGTAGGGAATACTACGAGCAGTACTTC. This encodes CASSLSPDSREYYEQYF. The chain has TRBV27 and TRBJ2-7; perhaps TRBD1 as D (5 bases). From germline, CDR1 is MNHEY and CDR2 SMNVEV (reference sequence). V lost 0 bases and J 3 bases, leaving 18 bases between the germline ends. The CDR3 contains 17 residues.

This clonotype was seen many times. The V call is TRBV27, the J call TRBJ2-7; TRBD1 might be the D (5 bases). The CDR3 covers 15 residues. Germline V gene data show CDR1 as MNHEY and CDR2 as SMNVEV (reference sequence). The ends were cut back, 3 bases at V and 7 bases at J, with 19 bases in the middle. CDR3 in amino acids: CASSFSRDPWNEQYF. For the CDR3, the DNA is TGTGCCAGCAGTTTTAGCAGGGATCCCTGGAATGAGCAGTACTTC.